Shown below are 15 T cell receptor beta chains from a single sample sequenced in a study of OX40 agonist ivuxolimab in advanced cancers. Preparation of the library involved the immunoSEQ multiplex PCR assay. Held by TCRdb, this immuneACCESS table contains in-frame sequences only and omits some clones. Under half of the omission traces to an unresolved V gene where checked; the cause of the rest is unknown. This sample gives about 120,000 clones in total; approximately 92% of them show up just once. Of the sample, 0.15% to 0.19% is held by the ten largest clones. The input for sequencing was CD4+ or CD8+ T cells sorted from blood, taken in a trial of the OX40 agonist ivuxolimab. These receptors originate from an adult with an advanced solid tumor such as melanoma, head and neck, liver or kidney cancer.

J is TRBJ1-1 and V is TRBV5-1; no clear D gene. This CDR3 comprises 13 residues. CDR1 and CDR2 (germline): SGHRS, YFSETQ. V dropped 6 bases and J dropped 5 bases, with 14 bases sitting between them. The DNA for the CDR3 is TGCGCCAGCAAGGACCGGGAGGAGACTGAAGCTTTCTTT. Amino acids: CASKDREETEAFF.

V gene TRBV18 combines with J gene TRBJ1-6, with a tentative D call TRBD1 (5 bases). There are 16 residues in the CDR3. The V and J ends lost 6 bases and 13 bases respectively, with 25 bases between them. Germline lookup yields CDR1 KGHSH and CDR2 LQKENI. CDR3 nucleotides: TGTGCCAGCTCGCCCGGTCCGGAGGGGAGATTGTCGCCCCTCCACTTT. Protein: CASSPGPEGRLSPLHF. Looking up the rest from reference TRBV18 and TRBJ1-6 gives the full variable domain: NAGVMQNPRHLVRRRGQEARLRCSPMKGHSHVYWYRQLPEEGLKFMVYLQKENIIDESGMPKERFSAEFPKEGPSILRIQQVVRGDSAAYFCASSPGPEGRLSPLHFGNGTRLTVT.

The V and J genes are TRBV11-3 and TRBJ2-7, with a tentative D call TRBD1 (8 bases). CDR1 and CDR2 (germline): SGHNT, YENEEA. This CDR3 spans 15 amino acids. V was pared by 5 bases and J by 3 bases, with 17 bases between. The CDR3 loop reads CASSRRGTGYYEQYF. CDR3 DNA sequence: TGTGCCAGCAGCCGGCGGGGGACAGGATACTACGAGCAGTACTTC.

The chain combines TRBV5-1 with TRBJ2-3; D not certain. This CDR3 has 15 amino acids. Germline V gene sequence: CDR1 SGHRS, CDR2 YFSETQ. V was clipped by 6 bases and J by 2 bases, with 16 bases between them. CDR3 protein: CASKSLGGPTDTQYF. CDR3 DNA sequence: TGCGCCAGCAAATCCCTTGGTGGGCCCACAGATACGCAGTATTTT.

The chain recombines TRBV18 with TRBJ1-1, with D uncertain. The germline gives CDR1 KGHSH, CDR2 LQKENI. V dropped 10 bases and J dropped 1 base, with 13 bases sitting between them. The CDR3 sequence is 13 residues long. The CDR3 DNA follows: TGTGCCACCATTCGAACGGGGAACACTGAAGCTTTCTTT. It is translated as CATIRTGNTEAFF.

This clone was observed once. The chain carries TRBV6-6 and TRBJ2-1; 8 bases are shared with TRBD1. The trim removed 7 bases at V and 10 bases at J, leaving 18 bases unmatched. The CDR3 is 16 residues long. Looked up from germline, CDR1 is MNHNY and CDR2 is SVGAGI (reference sequence). CDR3 sequence reads: CASKPPGGQGAGEQFF. CDR3 nucleotide sequence: TGTGCCAGCAAACCGCCCGGAGGGCAGGGGGCAGGGGAGCAGTTCTTC.

The J gene is TRBJ1-2, the V gene TRBV19; tentative D call: TRBD1 (6 bases). V lost 2 bases to trimming and J lost 5 bases, with 9 bases between them. This CDR3 region has 13 residues. Germline V gene data show CDR1 as LNHDA and CDR2 as SQIVND (reference sequence). CDR3 protein: CASSINRAYGYTF. For the CDR3, the DNA is TGTGCCAGTAGTATAAACAGGGCTTATGGCTACACCTTC.

The chain uses TRBV29-1 and TRBJ1-2; D gene unclear. The CDR3 totals 11 residues. Trimming shortened V by 3 bases and J by 5 bases, and 7 bases separated the two germline ends. CDR1 and CDR2 (germline): SQVTM, ANQGSEA. The CDR3 region is CSVEVTYGYTF. The DNA of the CDR3 is TGCAGCGTTGAGGTGACTTATGGCTACACCTTC.

The chain is built from TRBV2 and TRBJ2-5; 11 nucleotides agree with TRBD2. The CDR3 loop spans 16 amino acids. Germline-derived CDR1 and CDR2 are SNHLY and FYNNEI. The V gene end was trimmed by 3 bases and the J gene end by 2 bases; junction bases not matched to a gene: 5. This CDR3 reads CASSDASGRRQETQYF. CDR3 nucleotides: TGTGCCAGCAGTGACGCTAGCGGGAGGCGACAAGAGACCCAGTACTTC.

The rearrangement links TRBV28 to TRBJ2-7; D may be TRBD1 or TRBD2 (5 bases each). CDR1 is MDHEN and CDR2 is SYDVKM in the germline V gene. The CDR3 is made up of 12 amino acids. The V end lost 10 bases, the J end lost 2 bases, and 12 bases lay between the germline ends. Written as DNA, the CDR3 is TGTGCCATCAGGGTGGGACCCTACGAGCAGTACTTC. Translating it yields CAIRVGPYEQYF.

The chain employs TRBV7-3 and TRBJ2-3; D not resolved. Trimming stripped 5 bases from V and 3 bases from J, with 15 bases between. The CDR3 runs to 15 residues. Germline lookup yields CDR1 SGHTA and CDR2 FQGTGA. For the CDR3, the DNA is TGTGCCAGCAGCCCCTTCTTGGGTTGGACAGATACGCAGTATTTT. Its translation is CASSPFLGWTDTQYF.

This rearrangement joins TRBV18 to TRBJ1-4; D is uncertain. Trimming left V 3 bases short and J 7 bases short, with 12 bases between. CDR1 and CDR2 from the germline V gene are KGHSH and LQKENI. The CDR3 spans 14 residues. The CDR3 here is CASSPRGLVEKLFF. The CDR3 DNA follows: TGTGCCAGCTCACCCCGAGGGCTTGTTGAAAAACTGTTTTTT. Full variable domain (missing parts from reference TRBV18 and TRBJ1-4): NAGVMQNPRHLVRRRGQEARLRCSPMKGHSHVYWYRQLPEEGLKFMVYLQKENIIDESGMPKERFSAEFPKEGPSILRIQQVVRGDSAAYFCASSPRGLVEKLFFGSGTQLSVL.

The rearrangement uses TRBV5-1 and TRBJ2-4; D possibly corresponds to TRBD2 (5 bases). The CDR3 spans 13 residues. Deletions cut 0 bases from V and 8 bases from J, with 9 bases between. Germline V gene data show CDR1 as SGHRS and CDR2 as YFSETQ. CDR3 region: CASSLAARDIQYF. In DNA, the CDR3 is TGCGCCAGCAGCTTGGCCGCGAGGGACATTCAGTACTTC.

J is TRBJ1-5 and V is TRBV5-4; D is ambiguous. V dropped 3 bases and J dropped 6 bases, with 7 bases sitting between them. The CDR3 runs 12 residues. Germline lookup yields CDR1 SGHNT and CDR2 YYREEE (reference sequence). CDR3 coding DNA: TGTGCCAGCAGCTCGCCGGGTCAGCCCCAGCATTTT. It specifies CASSSPGQPQHF. Based on the CDR3 plus reference TRBV5-4 and TRBJ1-5, the full variable domain is ETGVTQSPTHLIKTRGQQVTLRCSSQSGHNTVSWYQQALGQGPQFIFQYYREEENGRGNFPPRFSGLQFPNYSSELNVNALELDDSALYLCASSSPGQPQHFGDGTRLSIL.

The J gene is TRBJ2-3, the V gene TRBV7-2, with D unresolved. The length of the CDR3 is 13 residues. V dropped 5 bases and J dropped 4 bases, with 10 bases sitting between them. Germline values: CDR1 SGHTA, CDR2 FQGNSA. The CDR3 loop is CASSPWAPDTQYF. The CDR3 nucleotides read TGTGCCAGCAGCCCGTGGGCCCCAGATACGCAGTATTTT.